These 11 T cell receptor beta chains were all obtained from the same sample, sequenced in a study of breast tumors, draining lymph nodes, adjacent tissues. TCRdb used MiXCR to reprocess the multiplex PCR reads, holding one entry per CDR3 protein. This sample yields tens of thousands of distinct CDR3 sequences, of which approximately 29% are seen a single time; more than 7% belongs to the top ten. Axillary draining lymph nodes of breast cancer patients supplied the node samples. The sequenced material came from axillary lymph node tissue. The receptors were gathered from a female donor with breast cancer. Some clones in this sample may be carry-over from other donors' samples.

In this sample, this clonotype turned up many times. V and J are TRBV19 and TRBJ1-5; D is possibly TRBD1 (5 bases). The CDR3 spans 16 residues. The germline CDR1 and CDR2 sequences are LNHDA and SQIVND (reference sequence). V lost 5 bases to trimming and J lost 5 bases, with 19 bases between them. For the CDR3, the DNA is TGTGCCAGTAGTCTCGTCGGGGCGGCCCCGGATCAGCCCCAGCATTTT. Its protein is CASSLVGAAPDQPQHF.

This clonotype appeared many times. The chain combines TRBV20-1 with TRBJ2-3, with 8 bases identical to TRBD1. The CDR3 runs 21 residues. The trim removed 5 bases at V and 7 bases at J, leaving 32 bases unmatched. Per germline, CDR1 DFQATT and CDR2 SNEGSKA (reference sequence). The CDR3 is CSADSSPGQVLLVRGKHTQYF. CDR3 nucleotides: TGCAGTGCTGATAGCAGTCCGGGACAGGTTTTGTTAGTGCGGGGAAAGCATACGCAGTATTTT.

This clonotype was observed many times. This chain links TRBV4-1 with TRBJ2-1, with 12 nucleotides matching TRBD2. The CDR3 has 15 amino acids. Losses at the gene ends were 5 bases for V and 7 bases for J; bases not matched to a gene: 6. Looked up from germline, CDR1 is MGHRA and CDR2 is YSYEKL. CDR3: CASSGTSGRFNEQFF. The CDR3 nucleotides are TGCGCCAGCAGCGGAACTAGCGGGAGGTTTAATGAGCAGTTCTTC.

This clonotype was detected many times. At one of its ends the junction is not consistent with the germline gene, which may arise from a read error. The chain recombines TRBV18 with TRBJ2-7; 7 bases line up with TRBD1. Germline CDR1 and CDR2: KGHSH and LQKENI. The length of the CDR3 is 16 residues. CDR3 coding DNA: TGTGCCAGTTCACCACCTCTGCAGGGGGAGACCTACGAGCAGTACTTC. It codes for CASSPPLQGETYEQYF.

Regarding this clonotype: This likely comes from a read error, as the CDR3 has no conserved phenylalanine or tryptophan at its end. The rearrangement links TRBV7-8 to TRBJ2-2; D not resolved. The CDR3 runs to 14 residues. Trimming cost V 2 bases and J 6 bases, with 10 bases left between them. Germline V gene lookup returns CDR1 SGHVS and CDR2 FQNEAQ. The CDR3 coding sequence is TGTGCCAGCAGCTTAATTCGTGGTCCCGGGGAGCTGTTTCTT. Translated: CASSLIRGPGELFL.

This clonotype was seen ten or more times. Being one base from a much bigger clone, this may be a read error. This chain links TRBV5-1 with TRBJ1-2, with unresolved D. This CDR3 comprises 12 residues. CDR1 is SGHRS and CDR2 is YFSETQ in the germline V gene. V gave up 3 bases and J gave up 6 bases, with 9 bases separating them. CDR3 sequence: CASSWGGDGYTF. CDR3 coding DNA: TGCGCCAGCAGCTGGGGAGGTGATGGCTACACCTTC.

This clonotype was detected ten times or more. The chain has TRBV20-1 and TRBJ2-1, with D possibly being TRBD2 (6 bases). There are 15 residues in the CDR3. V lost 6 bases and J lost 2, with 17 bases in between. CDR1 is DFQATT, CDR2 SNEGSKA, per germline (reference sequence). Written as DNA, the CDR3 is TGCAGTGCGAGCCTCGGGAGCGGAGCCTACAATGAGCAGTTCTTC. This codes for CSASLGSGAYNEQFF.

This clonotype showed up many times. The CDR3 coding sequence is TGTGCCAGCAGCTTAGGAGGGGCTTCTGTCACAGATACGCAGTATTTT. This sequence encodes CASSLGGASVTDTQYF. The chain is built from TRBV7-2 and TRBJ2-3; D might be TRBD1 or TRBD2, each matching 5 bases. Germline loops: CDR1 SGHTA, CDR2 FQGNSA. CDR3 length: 16 amino acids. The V gene lost 1 base and the J gene lost 2 bases, with 13 bases spanning the gap.

This clonotype was detected a few times. The chain carries TRBV6-4 and TRBJ2-7, with 11 bases lining up with TRBD2. The V gene's germline CDR1 is MRHNA and CDR2 SNTAGT. With 6 bases clipped from V and 5 bases from J, the junction kept 9 bases outside the gene matches. The CDR3 contains 15 residues. CDR3 bases: TGTGCCAGCAGACTAGCGGGAGTACATCCCCACGAGCAGTACTTC. Protein sequence: CASRLAGVHPHEQYF.

At least ten counts were recorded for this clonotype. The chain combines TRBV15 with TRBJ2-7; 7 bases match TRBD1. The CDR3 runs to 16 residues. CDR1 and CDR2 from the germline V gene are LNHNV and YYDKDF (reference sequence). V lost 5 bases and J lost 1; bases outside the gene matches: 11. CDR3 nucleotide sequence: TGTGCCACCAGCCAACTAGGGGGCGGACGTTCCTACGAGCAGTACTTC. Its protein product is CATSQLGGGRSYEQYF.

This clonotype occurred many times. The rearrangement links TRBV3-1 to TRBJ2-1; no clear D gene. V lost 0 bases and J lost 10, with 10 bases in between. CDR3 size: 13 residues. Germline V gene sequence: CDR1 LGHDT, CDR2 YNNKEL (reference sequence). CDR3 in amino acids: CASSQDRRMEQFF. DNA of the CDR3: TGTGCCAGCAGCCAAGATCGTAGAATGGAGCAGTTCTTC.